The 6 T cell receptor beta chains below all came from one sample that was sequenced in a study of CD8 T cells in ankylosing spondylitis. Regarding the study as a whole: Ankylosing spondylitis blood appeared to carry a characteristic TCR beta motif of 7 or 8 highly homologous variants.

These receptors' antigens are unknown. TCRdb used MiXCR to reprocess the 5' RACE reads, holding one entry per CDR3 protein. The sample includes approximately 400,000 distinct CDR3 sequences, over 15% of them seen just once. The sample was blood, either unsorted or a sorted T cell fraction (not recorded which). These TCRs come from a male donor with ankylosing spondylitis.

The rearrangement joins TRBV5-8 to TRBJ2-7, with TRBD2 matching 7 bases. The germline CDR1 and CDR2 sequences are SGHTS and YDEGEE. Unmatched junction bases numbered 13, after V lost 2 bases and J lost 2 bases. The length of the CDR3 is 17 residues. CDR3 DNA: TGTGCCAGCAGCTTAATATTGGGAGGGACGGGAACCTACGAGCAGTACTTC. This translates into CASSLILGGTGTYEQYF.

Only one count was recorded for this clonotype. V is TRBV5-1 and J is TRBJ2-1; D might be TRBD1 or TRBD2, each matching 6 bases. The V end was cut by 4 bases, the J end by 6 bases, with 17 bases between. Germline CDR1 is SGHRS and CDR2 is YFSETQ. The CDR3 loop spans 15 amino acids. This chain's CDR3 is CASSPTGREVNEQFF. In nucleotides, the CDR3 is TGCGCCAGCAGCCCGACAGGCAGGGAGGTCAATGAGCAGTTCTTC.

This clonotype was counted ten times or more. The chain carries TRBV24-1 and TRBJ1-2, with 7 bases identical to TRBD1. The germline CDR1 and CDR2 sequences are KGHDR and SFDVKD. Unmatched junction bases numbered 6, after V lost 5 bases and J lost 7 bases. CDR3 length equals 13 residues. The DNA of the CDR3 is TGTGCCACCAGTGTAGGGACAGATCGTGGCTACACCTTC. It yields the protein CATSVGTDRGYTF.

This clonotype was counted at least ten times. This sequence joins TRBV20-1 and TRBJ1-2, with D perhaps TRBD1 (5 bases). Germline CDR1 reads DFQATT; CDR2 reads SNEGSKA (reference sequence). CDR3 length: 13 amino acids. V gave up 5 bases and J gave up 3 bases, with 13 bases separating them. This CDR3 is CSARGKAYYGYTF. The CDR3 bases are TGCAGTGCTCGGGGGAAGGCTTACTATGGCTACACCTTC.

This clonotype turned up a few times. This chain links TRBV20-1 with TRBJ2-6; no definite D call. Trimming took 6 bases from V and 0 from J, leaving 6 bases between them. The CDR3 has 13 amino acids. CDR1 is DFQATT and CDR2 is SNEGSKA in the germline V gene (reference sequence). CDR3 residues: CSASPSGANVLTF. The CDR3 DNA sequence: TGCAGTGCCAGCCCCTCTGGGGCCAACGTCCTGACTTTC.

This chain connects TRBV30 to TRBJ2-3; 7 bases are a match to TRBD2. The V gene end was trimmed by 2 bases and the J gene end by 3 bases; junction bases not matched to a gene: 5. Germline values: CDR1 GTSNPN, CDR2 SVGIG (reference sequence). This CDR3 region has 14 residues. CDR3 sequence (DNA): TGTGCCTGGAGTCGGGGCGGGGGAACAGATACGCAGTATTTT. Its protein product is CAWSRGGGTDTQYF.